This T cell receptor (beta chain) was observed in a study of regulatory T cells in long-lasting Graves disease. The study, taken as a whole, reports: Patients with persistent Graves' had lower TCR diversity than newly diagnosed patients.

Time point defined: newly diagnosed GD, antithyroid drugs for less than 3 months. RNA extracted from PBMCs served as the sequencing template. The guidelines of the American Thyroid Association were the basis for diagnosing Graves' disease. To make TCR beta libraries, researchers used iRepertoire HTBI primers and Arm-PCR of CDR3 regions. MiXCR, run by TCRdb on the multiplex PCR reads, gives a single entry per CDR3 protein. The table lists 350,000 to 550,000 distinct CDR3 sequences, approximately 16% of them singletons. A word on this clonotype: Antigen specificity is unknown. This clone may be a read error of a much larger clone one base away.

CDR1 is KGHSH, CDR2 LQKENI, per germline. CDR3 length equals 15 residues. V shed 3 bases and J shed 3 bases, with 11 bases lying between them. The same sample was also studied in work on T cells in Graves' hyperthyroidism and ophthalmopathy. In that study: Stable Graves' hyperthyroidism denoted no ophthalmopathy progression over 18 months. The blood repertoire included most of the expanded thyroid clonotypes above 0.001.

This TCR was sampled from a woman aged 18-29 years with Graves disease. V usage is TRBV18 and J usage is TRBJ1-4; D might be TRBD1 (5 bases). The starting material was peripheral blood mononuclear cells (PBMCs), obtained at new diagnosis, from a patient treated with antithyroid drugs. The CDR3 DNA reads as TGTGCCAGCTCACCCGAGGCAGGGCCTAATGAAAAACTGTTTTTT. Its protein product is CASSPEAGPNEKLFF.